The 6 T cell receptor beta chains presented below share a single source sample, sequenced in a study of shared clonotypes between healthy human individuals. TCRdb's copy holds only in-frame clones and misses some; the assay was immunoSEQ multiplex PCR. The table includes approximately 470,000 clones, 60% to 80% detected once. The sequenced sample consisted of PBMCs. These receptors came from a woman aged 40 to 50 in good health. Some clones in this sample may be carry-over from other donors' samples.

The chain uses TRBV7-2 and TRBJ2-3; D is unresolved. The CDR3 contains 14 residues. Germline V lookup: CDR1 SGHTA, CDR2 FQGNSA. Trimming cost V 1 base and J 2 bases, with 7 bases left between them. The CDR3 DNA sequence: TGTGCCAGCAGCTTAGGCAGAAACACAGATACGCAGTATTTT. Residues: CASSLGRNTDTQYF.

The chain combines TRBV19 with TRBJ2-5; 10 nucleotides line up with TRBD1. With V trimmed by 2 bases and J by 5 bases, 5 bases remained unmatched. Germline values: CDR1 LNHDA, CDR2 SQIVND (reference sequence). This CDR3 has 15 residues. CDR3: CASSIWDRGRETQYF. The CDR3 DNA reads TGTGCCAGTAGTATATGGGACAGGGGCCGGGAGACCCAGTACTTC.

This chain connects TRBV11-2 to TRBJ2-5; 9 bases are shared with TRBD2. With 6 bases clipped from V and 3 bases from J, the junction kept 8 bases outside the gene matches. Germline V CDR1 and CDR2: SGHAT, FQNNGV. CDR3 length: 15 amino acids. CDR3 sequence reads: CASRPAGLAKETQYF. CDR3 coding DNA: TGTGCCAGCAGGCCCGCGGGACTAGCCAAAGAGACCCAGTACTTC.

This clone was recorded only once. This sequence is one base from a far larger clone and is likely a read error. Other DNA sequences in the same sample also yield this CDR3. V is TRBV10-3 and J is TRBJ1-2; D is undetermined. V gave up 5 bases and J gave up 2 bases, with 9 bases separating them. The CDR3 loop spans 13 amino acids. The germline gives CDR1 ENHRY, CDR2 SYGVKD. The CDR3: CAISSDRNYGYTF. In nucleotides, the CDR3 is TGTGCCATCAGTTCGGATAGAAACTATGGCTACACCTTC.

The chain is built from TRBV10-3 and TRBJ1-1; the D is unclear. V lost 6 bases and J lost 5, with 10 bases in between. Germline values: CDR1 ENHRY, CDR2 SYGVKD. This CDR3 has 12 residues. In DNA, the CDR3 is TGTGCCATCAGGTCTGCGGAGACTGAAGCTTTCTTT. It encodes CAIRSAETEAFF.

As DNA, the CDR3 is TGTGCCAGCAGTTTGACCGGGACTAGCAGCACAGATACGCAGTATTTT. It yields the protein CASSLTGTSSTDTQYF. The J gene is TRBJ2-3, the V gene TRBV28; TRBD2 aligns across 9 bases. V shed 3 bases, J shed 0 bases, and the junction held 4 bases outside the gene matches. The CDR3 is 16 amino acids. Germline loops: CDR1 MDHEN, CDR2 SYDVKM.